This T cell receptor beta chain was identified during a study of regulatory dendritic cells for organ transplantation (dated by TCRdb to the late 2010s). Notes on the research overall: To make regulatory dendritic cells, monocytes were cultured with vitamin D3 on days 0 and 4 and with IL-10 on day 4. On day 6, LPS was added to the DC cultures so that the response of the DCs to a potent maturation-inducing agent could be evaluated. TCRbeta repertoires were sequenced from sorted naive and memory CD4+ and CD8+ T cells before and after allostimulation with regulatory or mature dendritic cells. General findings and caveats noted by the study authors: Among the resting subsets, the most alloreactive TCR clonotypes were found in memory CD8+ T cells. Naive CD4+ and CD8+ T cells showed highly diverse repertoires, whereas memory cells were less diverse and memory CD8+ cells were the most oligoclonal. Only a couple of subjects were sequenced, and the authors noted considerable between-individual heterogeneity in the alloreactive memory CD8+ T cell pool. In both subjects, allostimulation led to expansion of memory CD8+ clones, though the expansion induced by regulatory dendritic cells appeared to be more limited than that induced by mature dendritic cells.

The cysteine opens and the phenylalanine closes a CDR3 of 14 amino acids. Only CDR3 DNA remains: 42 bases, in frame from the first base. CDR1 and CDR2, per the germline V gene, are SGHTA and FQGNSA. V and J are truncated by 4 bases and 4 bases respectively, leaving an intervening sequence of 13 bases. For this clone: The antigen it binds to is not known. Base-call qualities are not available, and no considerably larger clone is one nucleotide away.

Sorted T cell subsets were CFSE-labeled and co-cultured for roughly 5 days with allogeneic regulatory or mature dendritic cells at a 1:10 DC:T ratio. FACS was used to sort naive T cells as CD45RA+ cells and memory T cells as CD45RO+ CD4+ or CD8+ cells. A couple of healthy control subjects provided the T cells used for TCR sequencing. The Qiagen DNeasy Blood & Tissue Kit was used to extract genomic DNA. TCRbeta CDR3 regions were amplified by multiplexed two-step PCR using Vbeta-specific forward primers and Jbeta-specific reverse primers. Through the immunoSEQ service, the TCRbeta libraries were run on an Illumina instrument for sequencing. The authors' analysis ran thus. V, D and J genes were assigned using IMGT annotation, and counts were corrected for multiplex PCR bias using synthetic CDR3 analogues. In the immunoSEQ Analyzer, repertoire clonality was calculated as one minus normalized Shannon entropy. Clonal expansion was defined using Fisher's exact test with Benjamini-Hochberg false discovery rate control and a two-tailed threshold of P<0.01. The table was pulled from immuneACCESS by TCRdb, which kept in-frame rearrangements only. Such tables lose some clones; where checked, under half of the loss comes from unresolved V genes, and the rest has no known cause. Clonal size and the V and J genes are those of that table, whereas D and trimming came from the DNA. This sample is represented by some 9,300 clones; around 80% of them were singletons. The leading ten clones occupy more than 2% of the sample.

In this chain, TRBV7-2 is recombined with TRBJ1-1; confidence is insufficient to name the D gene. Sequenced material: memory CD4+ T cells from blood cultured with dendritic cells. The intended sense of this specimen's cell subset or site label: CD45RO+ memory T cells. The sequence derives from a human donor in good health. The DNA sequence is TGTGCCAGCAGCTGGCTAAAGACTGGCACTGAAGCTTTCTTT. Its translation reads: CASSWLKTGTEAFF.